Below, 27 T cell receptor beta chains from the same sample are listed, as sequenced in a study of T cell responses to AZD1222 COVID-19 vaccine. Using immunoSEQ multiplex PCR, the repertoire was profiled, and TCRdb retains in-frame clones only, with some absent. The sample holds 200,000 to 300,000 clones, more than 80% seen once. This specimen was peripheral blood, taken on day 0 of AZD1222 vaccination. The receptors come from an adult in good health.

The chain joins TRBV10-3 to TRBJ2-7; 9 bases map to TRBD1. Germline V gene sequence: CDR1 ENHRY, CDR2 SYGVKD. There are 14 residues in the CDR3. Unmatched junction bases numbered 9, after V lost 8 bases and J lost 4 bases. CDR3: CAIQTQDRGYEQYF. The CDR3 nucleotides are TGTGCCATCCAAACCCAAGACAGGGGGTACGAGCAGTACTTC.

The V and J genes are TRBV28 and TRBJ2-1, with 13 bases fitting TRBD2. The V gene end was trimmed by 5 bases and the J gene end by 7 bases; junction bases not matched to a gene: 5. The CDR3 is made up of 15 amino acids. Germline CDR1 and CDR2: MDHEN and SYDVKM. The DNA for the CDR3 is TGTGCCAGCAGTCCCGGACTAGCGGGAGTTAATGAGCAGTTCTTC. Encoded protein: CASSPGLAGVNEQFF. Full variable domain (remainder filled in from reference TRBV28 and TRBJ2-1): DVKVTQSSRYLVKRTGEKVFLECVQDMDHENMFWYRQDPGLGLRLIYFSYDVKMKEKGDIPEGYSVSREKKERFSLILESASTNQTSMYLCASSPGLAGVNEQFFGPGTRLTVL.

V usage is TRBV3-1 (or the pseudogene TRBV3-2) and J usage is TRBJ2-1; no definite D call. Deletions cut 0 bases from V and 3 bases from J, with 21 bases between. This CDR3 has 19 amino acids. CDR1 LGHDT and CDR2 YNNKEL come from the germline V gene (reference sequence). The DNA of the CDR3 is TGTGCCAGCAGCCAAGATCTGATGATACGGAGTATGAACTACAATGAGCAGTTCTTC. Encoded protein: CASSQDLMIRSMNYNEQFF.

This chain links TRBV28 with TRBJ1-3; D remains ambiguous. The CDR3 covers 14 residues. In germline, CDR1 is MDHEN, CDR2 SYDVKM. Trimming shortened V by 5 bases and J by 0 bases, and 8 bases separated the two germline ends. The CDR3 loop is CASSPYYSGNTIYF. The CDR3 DNA reads as TGTGCCAGCAGTCCCTACTACTCTGGAAACACCATATATTTT.

V is TRBV11-2 and J is TRBJ2-5; D gene ambiguous. This CDR3 contains 14 residues. CDR1 and CDR2 (germline): SGHAT, FQNNGV. V was pared by 1 base and J by 5 bases, with 11 bases between. The DNA for the CDR3 is TGTGCCAGCAGCTTAGGCGTCAGCGTCGAGACCCAGTACTTC. As protein: CASSLGVSVETQYF.

This sequence joins TRBV5-5 and TRBJ1-5; 8 nucleotides line up with TRBD1. CDR3 size: 15 residues. V was clipped by 3 bases and J by 0 bases; unmatched bases: 2. From germline, CDR1 is SGHKS and CDR2 YYEKEE (reference sequence). DNA of the CDR3: TGTGCCAGCAGCTGGGGACAGGTTAGCAATCAGCCCCAGCATTTT. Amino acids: CASSWGQVSNQPQHF.

The V call is TRBV12-3 or TRBV12-4, the J call TRBJ1-1; a possible D gene is TRBD1 (6 bases). The CDR3 is 13 residues long. V lost 7 bases and J lost 0, with 9 bases in between. CDR3 loop: CASKGGVNTEAFF. DNA of the CDR3: TGTGCCAGCAAAGGGGGGGTGAACACTGAAGCTTTCTTT.

The rearrangement links TRBV30 to TRBJ2-2; 11 nucleotides line up with TRBD1. CDR1 is GTSNPN, CDR2 SVGIG, per germline (reference sequence). The CDR3 contains 16 residues. J was trimmed by 4 bases and V by 3 bases; bases with no gene match: 7. CDR3 sequence: CAWSGAGTGGTGELFF. For the CDR3, the DNA is TGTGCCTGGAGCGGAGCCGGGACAGGGGGCACCGGGGAGCTGTTTTTT. The whole variable domain, filled in from reference TRBV30 and TRBJ2-2, reads SQTIHQWPATLVQPVGSPLSLECTVEGTSNPNLYWYRQAAGRGLQLLFYSVGIGQISSEVPQNLSASRPQDRQFILSSKKLLLSDSGFYLCAWSGAGTGGTGELFFGEGSRLTVL.

V usage is TRBV2 and J usage is TRBJ2-7, with D maybe TRBD2 (7 bases). Germline CDR1 reads SNHLY; CDR2 reads FYNNEI. CDR3 length: 16 residues. The V end was cut by 4 bases, the J end by 2 bases, with 18 bases between. CDR3 bases: TGTGCCAGCAGTGGGGGGGGGCCCAGGGTCCCCTACGAGCAGTACTTC. As protein: CASSGGGPRVPYEQYF.

The J gene is TRBJ1-2, the V gene TRBV6-5, with D possibly matching TRBD1 (6 bases). V shed 5 bases and J shed 5 bases, with 9 bases lying between them. The germline V gene encodes CDR1 MNHEY and CDR2 SVGAGI. CDR3 length equals 12 residues. DNA of the CDR3: TGTGCCAGCAGTACCGGGACATATGGCTACACCTTC. Translated, it gives CASSTGTYGYTF.

The chain combines TRBV13 with TRBJ1-3; D is possibly TRBD1 (6 bases). The CDR3 spans 16 residues. Between the trimmed V and J ends, which lost 6 bases and 0 bases, there was a span of 15 bases. CDR1 is PRHDT and CDR2 is FYEKMQ in the germline V gene (reference sequence). The DNA of the CDR3 is TGTGCCAGCAGAACAGGGTTGACCCACTCTGGAAACACCATATATTTT. Its translation is CASRTGLTHSGNTIYF. The complete variable domain, with remaining parts taken from reference TRBV13 and TRBJ1-3, reads AAGVIQSPRHLIKEKRETATLKCYPIPRHDTVYWYQQGPGQDPQFLISFYEKMQSDKGSIPDRFSAQQFSDYHSELNMSSLELGDSALYFCASRTGLTHSGNTIYFGEGSWLTVV.

J is TRBJ2-3 and V is TRBV28; no clear D gene. Per the germline V gene, CDR1 is MDHEN and CDR2 is SYDVKM. This CDR3 is 14 amino acids long. V was shortened by 4 bases and J by 4 bases, with 12 bases between the two germline ends. In DNA form, the CDR3 reads TGTGCCAGCAGTTCCCCCGGACCTCCAGATACGCAGTATTTT. Translated: CASSSPGPPDTQYF.

This clone was counted between two and nine times. The chain employs TRBV6-5 and TRBJ1-2, with D unclear. The V gene lost 5 bases and the J gene lost 4 bases, with 8 bases spanning the gap. The CDR3 sequence is 12 residues long. The germline V gene has CDR1 MNHEY and CDR2 SVGAGI. The chain's CDR3 is CASSPRAYGYTF. The CDR3 DNA sequence: TGTGCCAGCAGTCCCCGCGCCTATGGCTACACCTTC.

This clone was recorded only once. This chain links TRBV4-3 with TRBJ2-3; no clear D. Trimming took 1 base from V and 2 from J, leaving 13 bases between them. The CDR3 has 16 residues. Germline lookup yields CDR1 LGHNA and CDR2 YSLEER. The DNA for the CDR3 is TGCGCCAGCAGCCAAGGGGCACCTTCTAACACAGATACGCAGTATTTT. Amino acids: CASSQGAPSNTDTQYF.

The chain employs TRBV27 and TRBJ1-1; D uncertain. Trimming took 8 bases from V and 0 from J, leaving 10 bases between them. Germline CDR1 and CDR2: MNHEY and SMNVEV (reference sequence). This CDR3 has 13 amino acids. As DNA, the CDR3 is TGTGCCAGCTTGGGCCGCATGAACACTGAAGCTTTCTTT. Encoded protein: CASLGRMNTEAFF.

On this clone itself: This sample also contains other DNA sequences that code for the same CDR3. The chain links TRBV2 to TRBJ2-3, with D unclear. Between the trimmed V and J ends, which lost 5 bases and 0 bases, there was a span of 6 bases. Germline loops: CDR1 SNHLY, CDR2 FYNNEI. The CDR3 is 13 residues long. CDR3 amino acids: CASSSTSTDTQYF. The CDR3 nucleotides read TGTGCCAGCAGTTCGACTAGCACAGATACGCAGTATTTT.

Details on this clone: Other DNA sequences in the sample encode the same CDR3. CDR3 bases: TGTGCCACCAGCAGGGGGGGGTCCTATAATTCACCCCTCCACTTT. Translating it yields CATSRGGSYNSPLHF. This chain joins TRBV15 and TRBJ1-6; D might be TRBD1 (5 bases). The length of the CDR3 is 15 residues. V gave up 3 bases and J gave up 1 base, with 7 bases separating them. In germline, CDR1 is LNHNV, CDR2 YYDKDF (reference sequence).

The rearrangement uses TRBV2 and TRBJ1-1; 7 bases are a match to TRBD1. Trimming took 8 bases from V and 2 from J; bases not matched to a gene: 5. Germline CDR1 and CDR2: SNHLY and FYNNEI. The CDR3 sequence is 13 residues long. The CDR3 is CASARDRNTEAFF. In DNA form, the CDR3 reads TGTGCCAGCGCCCGGGACAGAAACACTGAAGCTTTCTTT.

The rearrangement joins TRBV20-1 to TRBJ1-6; D unresolved. Germline CDR1 reads DFQATT; CDR2 reads SNEGSKA (reference sequence). This CDR3 contains 15 residues. Trimming removed 3 bases from V and 4 bases from J, with 13 bases in between. In DNA, the CDR3 is TGCAGTGCTAGTCTGTTCCGCCAGTATAATTCACCCCTCCACTTT. It yields the protein CSASLFRQYNSPLHF.

About this clone itself: Additional DNA sequences in this sample encode the identical CDR3. The chain couples TRBV28 to TRBJ1-5; possibly TRBD1 for D (5 bases). The CDR3 totals 13 residues. Trimming pared 6 bases from V and 4 bases from J, leaving 10 bases between. Germline-derived CDR1 and CDR2 are MDHEN and SYDVKM. For the CDR3, the DNA is TGTGCCAGCAGCTCCGGGGGTAATCAGCCCCAGCATTTT. Translation: CASSSGGNQPQHF. The full variable domain, with the rest looked up from reference TRBV28 and TRBJ1-5, is DVKVTQSSRYLVKRTGEKVFLECVQDMDHENMFWYRQDPGLGLRLIYFSYDVKMKEKGDIPEGYSVSREKKERFSLILESASTNQTSMYLCASSSGGNQPQHFGDGTRLSIL.

The chain recombines TRBV7-9 with TRBJ1-1; D ambiguous. This CDR3 region has 14 residues. V was trimmed by 5 bases and J by 1 base, leaving 11 bases between them. The germline V gene encodes CDR1 SEHNR and CDR2 FQNEAQ (reference sequence). The CDR3 DNA sequence: TGTGCCAGCAGCAAGGAAGAGAGGAACACTGAAGCTTTCTTT. It translates to CASSKEERNTEAFF.

The rearrangement links TRBV6-5 to TRBJ1-5, with D unclear. The CDR3 totals 13 residues. With 4 bases removed from V and 5 bases from J, the gap between germline ends came to 9 bases. The germline V gene encodes CDR1 MNHEY and CDR2 SVGAGI. The CDR3 DNA reads as TGTGCCAGCAGTTCAGACGGAGATCAGCCCCAGCATTTT. Translating gives CASSSDGDQPQHF.

The genes are TRBV6-2 or TRBV6-3 and TRBJ1-2; D gene ambiguous. The CDR3 is made up of 14 amino acids. The V end lost 5 bases, the J end lost 3 bases, and 13 bases lay between the germline ends. Germline assignment: CDR1 MNHEY and CDR2 SVGEGT. The CDR3 bases are TGTGCCAGCAGTCGCGTTGGGGTAGACTATGGCTACACCTTC. This translates into CASSRVGVDYGYTF.

The chain has TRBV5-1 and TRBJ1-2, with 7 bases lining up with TRBD1. The V gene's germline CDR1 is SGHRS and CDR2 YFSETQ. The CDR3 covers 14 residues. V dropped 3 bases and J dropped 4; count of bases not matched to a gene: 6. The CDR3 loop is CASSYSQGTYGYTF. CDR3 in DNA: TGCGCCAGCAGCTACTCACAGGGGACCTATGGCTACACCTTC.

In regard to this clone: The sample holds other DNA sequences that translate to the same CDR3. This sequence joins TRBV4-3 and TRBJ1-5, with no clear D. Germline CDR1 and CDR2: LGHNA and YSLEER. The CDR3 length is 13 residues. Trimming removed 0 bases at V and 6 bases at J, with 6 bases between. CDR3 sequence (DNA): TGCGCCAGCAGCCAAGATAGGGCTCAGCCCCAGCATTTT. Translating it yields CASSQDRAQPQHF.

The gene calls are TRBV2 and TRBJ2-7; perhaps D is TRBD1 or TRBD2 (5 bases each). The ends were cut back, 2 bases at V and 7 bases at J, with 6 bases in the middle. Looked up from germline, CDR1 is SNHLY and CDR2 is FYNNEI. The CDR3 runs to 11 residues. The CDR3 DNA is TGTGCCAGCAGTGAATGGGGGGAGCAGTACTTC. Amino acid sequence: CASSEWGEQYF.

J is TRBJ2-7 and V is TRBV3-1 (or the pseudogene TRBV3-2); D remains unclear. The V end was cut by 5 bases, the J end by 2 bases, with 4 bases between. The CDR3 has 11 residues. Germline V gene data show CDR1 as LGHDT and CDR2 as YNNKEL (reference sequence). CDR3 loop: CASSATYEQYF. The DNA of the CDR3 is TGTGCCAGCAGCGCCACCTACGAGCAGTACTTC.